The subject of this entry is one TCR beta chain. After thawing and overnight rest, PBMC were stained with GMM-loaded CD1B tetramer, viability dye and anti-CD3 for sorting. The CD1B tetramers carried C32 glucose monomycolate purified from Rhodococcus equi. This specimen comes from a study of T cells in tuberculosis. Germline V gene sequence: CDR1 SEHNR, CDR2 FQNEAQ (reference sequence). CDR3 length: 14 amino acids. Trimming at V came to 3 bases and at J to 4 bases, leaving 5 bases not matched to a gene. Sequenced by immunoSEQ multiplex PCR; TCRdb stores in-frame clones only, minus some. The sample lists about 88,000 clones, roughly 90% occurring once.

The sequenced sample consisted of CD1b-GMM tetramer-negative cells sorted from PBMCs. The receptor was derived from an adult woman with latent tuberculosis. The chain carries TRBV7-9 and TRBJ1-1; 7 nucleotides match TRBD1. DNA for the CDR3: TGTGCCAGCAGCTTGACAGGGTGGGGCACTGAAGCTTTCTTT. Translating it yields CASSLTGWGTEAFF.